This TCR beta chain was recorded in a study of blood T cell repertoires in COVID-19. Study at large: Samples came from the United States, Italy and Spain, spanning acute and convalescent COVID-19.

CDR1 is GTSNPN and CDR2 is SVGIG in the germline V gene (reference sequence). The junction had 8 bases not matched to a gene; V was cut back by 8 bases and J by 4 bases. The CDR3 loop spans 13 amino acids. Clones were read by immunoSEQ multiplex PCR, and TCRdb kept only the in-frame ones, dropping some. The sample consists of approximately 250,000 clones, approximately 80% of them appearing once. The sequence derives from a woman between 40 and 50 years old who had recovered from COVID-19. This rearrangement joins TRBV30 to TRBJ1-5; 7 bases match TRBD1. The sequencing input was peripheral blood. CDR3 nucleotides: TGTGCCGTCGGACAGGCCCAGAATCAGCCCCAGCATTTT. Translation: CAVGQAQNQPQHF.